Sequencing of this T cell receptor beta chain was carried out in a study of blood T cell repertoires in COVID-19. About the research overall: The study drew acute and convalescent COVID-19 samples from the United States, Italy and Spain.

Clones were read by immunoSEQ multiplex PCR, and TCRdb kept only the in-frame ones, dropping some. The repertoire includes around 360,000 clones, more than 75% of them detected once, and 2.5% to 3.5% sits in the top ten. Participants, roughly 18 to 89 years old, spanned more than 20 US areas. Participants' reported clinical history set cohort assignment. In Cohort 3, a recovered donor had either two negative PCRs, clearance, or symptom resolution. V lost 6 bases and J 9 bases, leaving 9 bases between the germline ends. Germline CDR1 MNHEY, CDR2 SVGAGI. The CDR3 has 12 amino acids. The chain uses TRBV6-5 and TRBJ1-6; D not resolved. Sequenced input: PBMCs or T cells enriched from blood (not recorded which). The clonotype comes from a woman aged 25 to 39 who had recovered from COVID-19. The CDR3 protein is CASSRLSSPLHF. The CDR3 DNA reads TGTGCCAGCAGCAGGCTAAGTTCACCCCTCCACTTT.